The clone carrying this TCR beta chain was seen just once. Antigen: not known. A second PCR, run for roughly 7 to 12 cycles, used a sample-barcoded 5' primer plus a J-beta primer mix. MiXCR was run by TCRdb on the 5' RACE reads, yielding one entry per CDR3 protein. The data show 1,300,000 or so distinct CDR3 sequences, 59% seen once. These data are taken from a study of blood T cells in healthy people across ages. Drawing of peripheral blood yielded roughly 10 milliliters from each donor. Study-level findings and limits: As age increased, TCR beta diversity per million T cells fell in a roughly linear fashion.

Sequenced: blood. This TCR derives from a young man in good health.

CDR3 nucleotide sequence: TGTGCCAGCTCAACGGGACAGACAAGAGGGAACATTCAGTACTTC. Translation: CASSTGQTRGNIQYF. The chain couples TRBV18 to TRBJ2-4; 7 positions agree with TRBD1. Trimming took 5 bases from V and 7 from J; bases not matched to a gene: 11. The CDR3 runs 15 residues. Germline V gene sequence: CDR1 KGHSH, CDR2 LQKENI.